This is a list of T cell receptor beta chains from one sample in a study of T cells after yellow fever vaccination. In TCRdb, the 5' RACE reads were re-called with MiXCR into one record per CDR3 protein. The sample includes about 300,000 distinct CDR3 sequences, less than 9.5% of them seen just once. The material was CD4+ T cells sorted from PBMCs, obtained 5 days after the yellow fever booster vaccination. The receptor set was obtained from a man aged 18-30 years who received the YFV17D yellow fever vaccine. Each CDR3 is given without its conserved first and last residue. Fields, in order: V gene, J gene, CDR3 protein.

V: TRBV4-1; J: TRBJ2-2; CDR3: ASSRPGQGTGELF
V: TRBV2; J: TRBJ2-2; CDR3: ASSTGTSPGELF
V: TRBV20-1; J: TRBJ1-3; CDR3: SARDRTASGNTIY
V: TRBV4-3; J: TRBJ2-1; CDR3: ASSPGQGANNEQF
V: TRBV5-1; J: TRBJ2-3; CDR3: ASSLGAGEADTQY
V: TRBV20-1; J: TRBJ1-1; CDR3: SARGPGATEAF
V: TRBV19; J: TRBJ1-2; CDR3: ASSPGLGYGYT
V: TRBV5-1; J: TRBJ2-1; CDR3: ASSLGDRGDNEQF
V: TRBV2; J: TRBJ2-5; CDR3: ASSEALRETQY
V: TRBV12-3/TRBV12-4; J: TRBJ2-4; CDR3: ASSLRDGWDIQY
V: TRBV7-2; J: TRBJ2-7; CDR3: ASSLESDSRSYEQY
V: TRBV4-3; J: TRBJ2-7; CDR3: ASSQLLSGGAQYEQY
V: TRBV6-6; J: TRBJ1-1; CDR3: ASSWNSEAF
V: TRBV29-1; J: TRBJ2-3; CDR3: SVSAGGPAGLHTDTQY
V: TRBV5-1; J: TRBJ1-2; CDR3: ASSTSGTGIYGYT
V: TRBV5-4; J: TRBJ1-2; CDR3: ASSRQGRSYGYT
V: TRBV7-2; J: TRBJ2-5; CDR3: ASSFVGRAAETQY
V: TRBV7-9; J: TRBJ1-6; CDR3: ASSLGSGGPGSPLH
V: TRBV3-1; J: TRBJ1-1; CDR3: ASTRNSMNTEAF